These 23 T cell receptor beta chains came from one sample sequenced in a study of T cell responses to AZD1222 COVID-19 vaccine. Profiling relied on immunoSEQ multiplex PCR, and the TCRdb table lists in-frame clones only, not all of them. In the table there are around 150,000 clones, 92% of which are singletons. The input for sequencing was peripheral blood, taken 28 days after the second AZD1222 dose. These receptor sequences come from an adult who received the AZD1222 COVID-19 vaccine.

V is TRBV5-1 and J is TRBJ2-7; maybe TRBD2 (5 bases). V dropped 2 bases and J dropped 5 bases, with 14 bases sitting between them. The CDR3 runs 14 residues. CDR1 is SGHRS, CDR2 YFSETQ, per germline. CDR3 region: CASSLRGPPDEQYF. DNA for the CDR3: TGCGCCAGCAGCTTACGGGGTCCCCCGGACGAGCAGTACTTC.

The chain couples TRBV27 to TRBJ2-7, with 9 bases aligning to TRBD1. CDR1 and CDR2 (germline): MNHEY, SMNVEV (reference sequence). The CDR3 spans 14 residues. Trimming cost V 7 bases and J 3 bases; bases outside gene matches: 7. DNA of the CDR3: TGTGCCAGCACCCAAGGACAGGGGAGCTACGAGCAGTACTTC. Its protein is CASTQGQGSYEQYF.

V is TRBV5-1 and J is TRBJ1-1, with a weak D call TRBD1 (5 bases). V lost 0 bases and J lost 4, with 13 bases in between. Germline V gene lookup returns CDR1 SGHRS and CDR2 YFSETQ. CDR3 length: 15 amino acids. The CDR3 sequence: CASSLGRGESTEAFF. The DNA for the CDR3 is TGCGCCAGCAGCTTGGGGCGGGGGGAATCCACTGAAGCTTTCTTT.

This chain connects TRBV9 to TRBJ2-7; D gene unclear. The CDR3 totals 11 residues. Germline-derived CDR1 and CDR2 are SGDLS and YYNGEE. Between the trimmed V and J ends, which lost 4 bases and 7 bases, there was a span of 9 bases. CDR3 DNA sequence: TGTGCCAGCAGCTCCGACTCTGAGCAGTACTTC. Translating gives CASSSDSEQYF. The variable domain in full, with the rest retrieved from reference TRBV9 and TRBJ2-7, is DSGVTQTPKHLITATGQRVTLRCSPRSGDLSVYWYQQSLDQGLQFLIQYYNGEERAKGNILERFSAQQFPDLHSELNLSSLELGDSALYFCASSSDSEQYFGPGTRLTVT.

This chain connects TRBV25-1 to TRBJ2-7; D may correspond to TRBD1 or TRBD2 (5 bases each). Trimming cost V 5 bases and J 2 bases, with 16 bases left between them. Germline V gives CDR1 MGHDK, CDR2 SYGVNS. The CDR3 is 15 residues long. CDR3 amino acids: CASSPFRDATYEQYF. CDR3 nucleotide sequence: TGTGCCAGCAGTCCCTTTAGGGACGCGACCTACGAGCAGTACTTC.

The chain joins TRBV10-2 to TRBJ1-2, with TRBD1 matching 7 bases. This CDR3 spans 15 amino acids. V was clipped by 3 bases and J by 4 bases; unmatched bases: 8. Per germline, CDR1 WSHSY and CDR2 SAAADI. The CDR3 protein is CASSEGDRQVYGYTF. The CDR3 DNA follows: TGCGCCAGCAGTGAAGGGGACAGACAAGTCTATGGCTACACCTTC.

The rearrangement joins TRBV7-2 to TRBJ2-2; 8 bases line up with TRBD1. The V and J ends lost 5 bases and 4 bases, in that order; junction bases with no gene match: 6. CDR3 size: 15 residues. Per the germline V gene, CDR1 is SGHTA and CDR2 is FQGNSA. The CDR3 loop is CASSMGQVGTGELFF. In DNA form, the CDR3 reads TGTGCCAGCAGCATGGGACAGGTGGGCACCGGGGAGCTGTTTTTT. The entire variable domain, with the rest obtained from reference TRBV7-2 and TRBJ2-2, is as follows: GAGVSQSPSNKVTEKGKDVELRCDPISGHTALYWYRQSLGQGLEFLIYFQGNSAPDKSGLPSDRFSAERTGGSVSTLTIQRTQQEDSAVYLCASSMGQVGTGELFFGEGSRLTVL.

This clone was counted once. Written as DNA, the CDR3 is TGTGCCAGCAGCTTGGGGTTGGGGATCACAGATACGCAGTATTTT. The encoded protein is CASSLGLGITDTQYF. The rearrangement links TRBV5-6 to TRBJ2-3; D gene ambiguous. Germline V gives CDR1 SGHDT, CDR2 YYEEEE. V lost 0 bases to trimming and J lost 2 bases, with 10 bases between them. There are 15 residues in the CDR3.

The CDR3: CASSLATGADYGYTF. The CDR3 DNA is TGCGCCAGCAGCTTGGCGACAGGGGCGGACTATGGCTACACCTTC. The chain links TRBV5-1 to TRBJ1-2, with 8 positions matching TRBD1. The CDR3 sequence is 15 residues long. Germline-derived CDR1 and CDR2 are SGHRS and YFSETQ. The trim removed 0 bases at V and 3 bases at J, leaving 4 bases unmatched.

The chain links TRBV15 to TRBJ2-2, with D uncertain. Germline V gene sequence: CDR1 LNHNV, CDR2 YYDKDF (reference sequence). The CDR3 covers 13 residues. V lost 0 bases to trimming and J lost 5 bases, with 4 bases between them. The CDR3 protein is CATSRDGTGELFF. The CDR3 nucleotides read TGTGCCACCAGCAGAGATGGGACCGGGGAGCTGTTTTTT.

The chain carries TRBV7-2 and TRBJ1-5, with a tentative D call TRBD1 (6 bases). The germline V gene encodes CDR1 SGHTA and CDR2 FQGNSA. The CDR3 loop spans 16 amino acids. V lost 2 bases and J 0 bases, leaving 11 bases between the germline ends. Here the CDR3 reads CASSLFGGHSNQPQHF. The CDR3 nucleotides are TGTGCCAGCAGCTTATTTGGGGGACATAGCAATCAGCCCCAGCATTTT.

In DNA, the CDR3 is TGTGCCAGCAGCTTAGGCCCGGGTACTAGCGGGTACAATGAGCAGTTCTTC. This codes for CASSLGPGTSGYNEQFF. The rearrangement uses TRBV7-3 and TRBJ2-1; 9 bases map to TRBD2. CDR1 is SGHTA and CDR2 is FQGTGA in the germline V gene. This CDR3 region has 17 residues. Trimming took 2 bases from V and 4 from J; bases not matched to a gene: 9.

CDR3 DNA: TGCGCCAGCAGCCAAGACGGGACTTTTTCTGGAGAACTTGGCTCCTACGAGCAGTACTTC. This sequence encodes CASSQDGTFSGELGSYEQYF. This rearrangement joins TRBV4-3 to TRBJ2-7; D possibly corresponds to TRBD2 (6 bases). Germline V gene sequence: CDR1 LGHNA, CDR2 YSLEER. V was shortened by 0 bases and J by 0 bases, with 24 bases between the two germline ends. This CDR3 has 20 residues.

The chain employs TRBV29-1 and TRBJ2-3; D ambiguous. The V and J ends lost 3 bases and 2 bases respectively, with 12 bases between them. The CDR3 contains 14 residues. Germline CDR1 is SQVTM and CDR2 is ANQGSEA. The CDR3 loop reads CSVDITADTDTQYF. The CDR3 DNA is TGCAGCGTTGACATCACGGCGGACACAGATACGCAGTATTTT.

The table lists this clone with a few counts. The V call is TRBV7-8, the J call TRBJ2-7; 13 bases fit TRBD2. V was clipped by 5 bases and J by 2 bases; unmatched bases: 0. Germline CDR1 SGHVS, CDR2 FQNEAQ. This CDR3 spans 14 amino acids. CDR3 sequence (DNA): TGTGCCAGCAGCGGGACTAGCGGGGCCTACGAGCAGTACTTC. Translated: CASSGTSGAYEQYF.

CDR3 nucleotides: TGTGCCAGCAGGGCGGGGGGGGACTATGGCTACACCTTC. Translating gives CASRAGGDYGYTF. This chain uses TRBV2 with TRBJ1-2, with D perhaps TRBD1 (5 bases). CDR3 length: 13 residues. Trimming took off 6 bases at V and 3 bases at J, with 11 bases between the two ends. Per the germline V gene, CDR1 is SNHLY and CDR2 is FYNNEI.

The rearrangement joins TRBV18 to TRBJ1-6; TRBD1 aligns across 8 bases. J gave up 5 bases and V 3 bases, and 3 bases lay outside the gene matches. Germline V lookup: CDR1 KGHSH, CDR2 LQKENI. This CDR3 is 15 amino acids long. The CDR3 sequence is CASSPRTGNNSPLHF. The DNA for the CDR3 is TGTGCCAGCTCACCTCGGACAGGGAATAATTCACCCCTCCACTTT.

The chain joins TRBV29-1 to TRBJ1-1, with D possibly TRBD1 on 5 matching bases. CDR3 length: 15 residues. The ends were cut back, 6 bases at V and 4 bases at J, with 21 bases in the middle. Germline values: CDR1 SQVTM, CDR2 ANQGSEA. CDR3 in amino acids: CSVIRTTEWGTEAFF. Written as DNA, the CDR3 is TGCAGCGTCATCCGAACGACAGAGTGGGGCACTGAAGCTTTCTTT.

This rearrangement joins TRBV7-9 to TRBJ2-3, with 8 nucleotides matching TRBD1. The CDR3 has 17 amino acids. Germline values: CDR1 SEHNR, CDR2 FQNEAQ (reference sequence). J gave up 5 bases and V 5 bases, and 15 bases lay outside the gene matches. The CDR3 bases are TGTGCCAGCAGCCCCCTCTCGGGACAGGAGGTCGGAGATACGCAGTATTTT. Translating gives CASSPLSGQEVGDTQYF.

The V and J genes are TRBV3-1 (or the pseudogene TRBV3-2) and TRBJ2-2, with 10 bases aligning to TRBD2. Germline loops: CDR1 LGHDT, CDR2 YNNKEL (reference sequence). The CDR3 covers 16 residues. V lost 2 bases, J lost 1 base, and 1 base stayed unmatched. The CDR3: CASSQRLAGNTGELFF. DNA for the CDR3: TGTGCCAGCAGCCAAAGACTAGCGGGGAACACCGGGGAGCTGTTTTTT.

The rearrangement links TRBV6-4 to TRBJ1-2, with D hard to call. The length of the CDR3 is 15 residues. Per germline, CDR1 MRHNA and CDR2 SNTAGT. V dropped 0 bases and J dropped 8 bases, with 16 bases sitting between them. The CDR3 spells CASSDSYNTRGGYTF. For the CDR3, the DNA is TGTGCCAGCAGTGACTCGTACAACACTCGGGGAGGCTACACCTTC.

The V gene is TRBV7-9, the J gene TRBJ1-1; TRBD1 matches at 7 bases. The CDR3 totals 13 residues. CDR1 is SEHNR, CDR2 FQNEAQ, per germline (reference sequence). Losses at the gene ends were 6 bases for V and 7 bases for J; bases not matched to a gene: 8. CDR3 nucleotide sequence: TGTGCCAGCAGGGCACGGGACAGAGGTGAAGCTTTCTTT. Encoded protein: CASRARDRGEAFF.

This chain joins TRBV4-2 and TRBJ1-1; TRBD1 might be the D (6 bases). The CDR3 consists of 13 residues. V gave up 0 bases and J gave up 4 bases, with 6 bases separating them. Germline loops: CDR1 LGHNA, CDR2 YNFKEQ. The CDR3 nucleotides are TGTGCCAGCAGCCAAGAGGACAGCACTGAAGCTTTCTTT. This sequence encodes CASSQEDSTEAFF.